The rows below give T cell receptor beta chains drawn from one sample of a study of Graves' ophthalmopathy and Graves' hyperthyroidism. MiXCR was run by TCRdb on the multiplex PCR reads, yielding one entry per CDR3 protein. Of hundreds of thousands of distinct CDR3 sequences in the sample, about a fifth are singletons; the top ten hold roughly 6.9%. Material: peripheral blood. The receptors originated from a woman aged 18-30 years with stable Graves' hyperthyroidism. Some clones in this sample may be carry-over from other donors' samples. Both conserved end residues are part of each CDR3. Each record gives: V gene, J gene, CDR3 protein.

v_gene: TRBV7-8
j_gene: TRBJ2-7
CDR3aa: CASSAKPGPQSYEQDF

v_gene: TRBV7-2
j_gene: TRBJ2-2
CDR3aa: CASSPTGLGELFF

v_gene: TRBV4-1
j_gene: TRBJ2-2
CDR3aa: CASSQEDLGRVPSPGELFF

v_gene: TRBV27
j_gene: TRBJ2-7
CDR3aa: CASSTGDLYEQYF

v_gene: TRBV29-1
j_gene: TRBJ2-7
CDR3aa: CSVGGGHEQYF

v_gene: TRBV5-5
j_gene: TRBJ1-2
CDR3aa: CASSLAGWAGDGYTF

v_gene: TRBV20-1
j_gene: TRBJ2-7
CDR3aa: CSARDRYSYEQYF

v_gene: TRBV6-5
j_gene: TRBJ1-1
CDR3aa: CASSSVLTEAFF

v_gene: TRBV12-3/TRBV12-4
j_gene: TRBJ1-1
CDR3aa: CASSLRRVDTEAFF

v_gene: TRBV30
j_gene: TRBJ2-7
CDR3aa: CAWSGSGPGYGSYEQYF

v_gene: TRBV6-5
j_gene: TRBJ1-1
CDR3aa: CASSGRWGNTEAFF

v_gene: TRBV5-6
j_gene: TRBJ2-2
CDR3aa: CASSLGTGWVKTGELFF

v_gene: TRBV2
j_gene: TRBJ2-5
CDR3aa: CASGFSTKETQYF

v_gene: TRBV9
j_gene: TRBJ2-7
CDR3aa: CATLGDAYEQYF

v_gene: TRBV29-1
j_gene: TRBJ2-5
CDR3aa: CSVLKVVQETQYF

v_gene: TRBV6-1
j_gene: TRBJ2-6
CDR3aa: CASGTGGSGANVLTF

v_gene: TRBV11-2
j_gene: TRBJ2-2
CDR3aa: CASSFGSKLAGELFF

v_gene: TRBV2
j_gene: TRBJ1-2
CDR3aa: CASRETGDGYTF

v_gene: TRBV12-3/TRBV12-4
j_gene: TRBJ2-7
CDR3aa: CASSSFQGSYEQYF

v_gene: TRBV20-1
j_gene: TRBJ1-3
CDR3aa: CSARRQHSSGNTIYF

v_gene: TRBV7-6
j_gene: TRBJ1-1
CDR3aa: CASSKGDRDTEAFF

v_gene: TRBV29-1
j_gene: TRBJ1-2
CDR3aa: CSVFGSGYTF

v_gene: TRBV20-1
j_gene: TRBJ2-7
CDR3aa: CSAPRVQRYNYEQYF

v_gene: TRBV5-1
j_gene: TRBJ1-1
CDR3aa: CASSLVAGGENEAFF

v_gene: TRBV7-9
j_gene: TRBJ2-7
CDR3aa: CASSSSGGVYEQYF

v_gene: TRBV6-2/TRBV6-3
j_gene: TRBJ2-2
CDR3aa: CASRPGLATGELFF

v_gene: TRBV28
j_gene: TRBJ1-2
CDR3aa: CASSFPRNHYGYTF

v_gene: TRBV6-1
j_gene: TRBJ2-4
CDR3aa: CASTPDSIAKNIQYF